Shown below are 9 T cell receptor beta chains from a single sample sequenced in a study of T cells after yellow fever vaccination. TCRdb passed the 5' RACE reads through MiXCR, listing each CDR3 protein once. The repertoire holds some 420,000 distinct CDR3 sequences, with approximately 18% as singletons. The sequencing used PBMCs, collected before the yellow fever booster vaccination. Every receptor here comes from a man younger than 35 who received the YFV17D yellow fever vaccine.

The CDR3 loop reads CAWMRDAGNTIYF. The CDR3 DNA reads TGTGCCTGGATGCGGGACGCTGGAAACACCATATATTTT. The chain uses TRBV30 and TRBJ1-3, with TRBD1 as a possible D gene (5 bases). Germline lookup yields CDR1 GTSNPN and CDR2 SVGIG (reference sequence). This CDR3 spans 13 amino acids. Trimming cost V 4 bases and J 2 bases, with 9 bases left between them. The variable domain in full, with the rest retrieved from reference TRBV30 and TRBJ1-3, is SQTIHQWPATLVQPVGSPLSLECTVEGTSNPNLYWYRQAAGRGLQLLFYSVGIGQISSEVPQNLSASRPQDRQFILSSKKLLLSDSGFYLCAWMRDAGNTIYFGEGSWLTVV.

This clonotype occurred once. The V call is TRBV12-3 or TRBV12-4, the J call TRBJ2-1; D perhaps matches TRBD1 (5 bases). V lost 6 bases and J lost 8, with 11 bases in between. This CDR3 has 12 amino acids. CDR3 sequence: CASSQGHHEQFF. Here the CDR3 DNA reads TGTGCCAGCAGCCAAGGACACCATGAGCAGTTCTTC.

In its sample, this clonotype was seen a few times. The chain employs TRBV5-1 and TRBJ2-7, with D hard to call. In germline, CDR1 is SGHRS, CDR2 YFSETQ. Trimming cost V 3 bases and J 0 bases, with 10 bases left between them. The CDR3 sequence is 14 residues long. In DNA form, the CDR3 reads TGCGCCAGCAGCTCTGGCTTAAGCTCCTACGAGCAGTACTTC. Residues: CASSSGLSSYEQYF. The entire variable domain, with the rest obtained from reference TRBV5-1 and TRBJ2-7, is as follows: KAGVTQTPRYLIKTRGQQVTLSCSPISGHRSVSWYQQTPGQGLQFLFEYFSETQRNKGNFPGRFSGRQFSNSRSEMNVSTLELGDSALYLCASSSGLSSYEQYFGPGTRLTVT.

This clonotype was observed a few times. The V call is TRBV6-2 or TRBV6-3, the J call TRBJ1-1; no clear D. Trimming pared 4 bases from V and 0 bases from J, leaving 3 bases between. Germline V gene data show CDR1 as MNHEY and CDR2 as SVGEGT. The length of the CDR3 is 12 residues. In DNA, the CDR3 is TGTGCCAGCAGTTGGATGAACACTGAAGCTTTCTTT. Translated, it gives CASSWMNTEAFF.

The CDR3 reads CASSLALPTTDTQYF. Here the CDR3 DNA reads TGCGCCAGCAGCTTGGCACTACCGACCACAGATACGCAGTATTTT. The chain couples TRBV5-1 to TRBJ2-3; D is unresolved. Trimming removed 0 bases from V and 2 bases from J, with 10 bases in between. CDR1 SGHRS and CDR2 YFSETQ come from the germline V gene. The CDR3 spans 15 residues.

This clonotype has more than one count but fewer than ten. The chain uses TRBV12-3 or TRBV12-4 and TRBJ2-2; 11 bases map to TRBD2. V was pared by 7 bases and J by 9 bases, with 13 bases of the junction left unmatched. This CDR3 comprises 16 residues. This CDR3 is CASTQALAGGRWELFF. CDR3 sequence (DNA): TGTGCCAGCACCCAAGCGTTAGCGGGGGGGCGGTGGGAGCTGTTTTTT.

This clonotype turned up a few times. The chain carries TRBV6-5 and TRBJ1-5; D is unclear. Trimming stripped 4 bases from V and 2 bases from J, with 9 bases between. Germline loops: CDR1 MNHEY, CDR2 SVGAGI. The CDR3 consists of 14 residues. Here the CDR3 DNA reads TGTGCCAGCAGTTCCGAGGAAGGCAATCAGCCCCAGCATTTT. This gives the protein CASSSEEGNQPQHF.

The chain uses TRBV6-5 and TRBJ2-7; TRBD1 agrees at 9 bases. The germline CDR1 and CDR2 sequences are MNHEY and SVGAGI. The CDR3 is 14 residues long. Germline trimming cut 6 bases from V and 4 bases from J; bases unmatched to any gene: 7. In nucleotides, the CDR3 is TGTGCCAGCAGGTCCGGACAGGGGTTATACGAGCAGTACGTC. This gives the protein CASRSGQGLYEQYV.

This clonotype occurred a few times. The genes are TRBV5-1 and TRBJ2-3; 7 bases are a match to TRBD1. Germline CDR1 is SGHRS and CDR2 is YFSETQ. This CDR3 is built from 15 residues. Trimming cost V 0 bases and J 2 bases; bases outside gene matches: 3. This chain's CDR3 is CASSLVGTDTDTQYF. The CDR3 DNA reads as TGCGCCAGCAGCTTGGTGGGGACAGACACAGATACGCAGTATTTT.